This is a list of T cell receptor beta chains from one sample in a study of blood T cell repertoires in COVID-19. The repertoire was sequenced with immunoSEQ multiplex PCR; TCRdb's copy has only in-frame clones and lacks some. The table has 55,000 to 75,000 clones, 72% seen once. Sequencing was carried out using peripheral blood. The receptors originated from a woman in her sixties or seventies with COVID-19, enrolled during active disease. The CDR3 runs from the conserved cysteine through the conserved F or W. D genes are given only for firm matches. Size is stated for part of the rows, as once, few or many counts, or as a class when the clone is expanded.

d_call: TRBD1; v_call: TRBV12-5; clone_size: few; j_call: TRBJ1-5; cdr3_nt: TGTGCTAGTGGTATAGGGACAGAGGCTCAGCCCCAGCATTTT; cdr3_aa: CASGIGTEAQPQHF
d_call: TRBD2; v_call: TRBV4-2; clone_size: -; j_call: TRBJ2-1; cdr3_nt: TGTGCCAGCAGCCAAGCGGGCGGGCTAGCGGGGGGGTTTTACCCGTCCAATGAGCAGTTCTTC; cdr3_aa: CASSQAGGLAGGFYPSNEQFF
d_call: -; v_call: TRBV5-5; clone_size: -; j_call: TRBJ1-6; cdr3_nt: TGTGCCAGCAGCTTGCGGGGAGGAGATAATTCACCCCTCCACTTT; cdr3_aa: CASSLRGGDNSPLHF
d_call: TRBD1; v_call: TRBV7-9; clone_size: -; j_call: TRBJ2-1; cdr3_nt: TGTGCCAGCAGCCGTCAAACAGGGGCTGGTGGTGAGCAGTTCTTC; cdr3_aa: CASSRQTGAGGEQFF
d_call: -; v_call: TRBV11-1; clone_size: few; j_call: TRBJ1-6; cdr3_nt: TGTGCCAGCAGCTTAACCGGACACAGAAGTTCACCCCTCCACTTT; cdr3_aa: CASSLTGHRSSPLHF
d_call: TRBD2; v_call: TRBV5-1; clone_size: -; j_call: TRBJ2-3; cdr3_nt: TGCGCCAGCAGCTTGGGCGGGAGTTCAGATACGCAGTATTTT; cdr3_aa: CASSLGGSSDTQYF
d_call: TRBD2; v_call: TRBV7-2; clone_size: -; j_call: TRBJ2-1; cdr3_nt: TGTGCCAGCAGCCTCCTAGCGGTCTACAATGAGCAGTTCTTC; cdr3_aa: CASSLLAVYNEQFF
d_call: TRBD2; v_call: TRBV19; clone_size: -; j_call: TRBJ2-1; cdr3_nt: TGTGCCAGTAGTCACGGACTAGCGGGAGCCCTGGGGGGAGGCAATGAGCAGTTCTTC; cdr3_aa: CASSHGLAGALGGGNEQFF
d_call: -; v_call: TRBV19; clone_size: -; j_call: TRBJ1-5; cdr3_nt: TGTGCCAGTAGTATTGGGGGGAGAAGCAATCAGCCCCAGCATTTT; cdr3_aa: CASSIGGRSNQPQHF
d_call: -; v_call: TRBV7-9; clone_size: -; j_call: TRBJ1-1; cdr3_nt: TGTGCCAGCAGCTTATGGGGCAGGGAGAACACTGAAGCTTTCTTT; cdr3_aa: CASSLWGRENTEAFF
d_call: -; v_call: TRBV6-2/TRBV6-3; clone_size: -; j_call: TRBJ1-2; cdr3_nt: TGTGCCAGCAGCACGGACAGTAGGGGCTACACCTTC; cdr3_aa: CASSTDSRGYTF
d_call: TRBD2; v_call: TRBV19; clone_size: -; j_call: TRBJ2-2; cdr3_nt: TGTGCCAGTAGTATAGCGGCGGGAGGACGGAACACCGGGGAGCTGTTTTTT; cdr3_aa: CASSIAAGGRNTGELFF
d_call: TRBD1; v_call: TRBV27; clone_size: -; j_call: TRBJ1-6; cdr3_nt: TGTGCCAGCAGATCGGGACAGGGGGTCTATTCACCCCTCCACTTT; cdr3_aa: CASRSGQGVYSPLHF
d_call: TRBD2; v_call: TRBV7-9; clone_size: -; j_call: TRBJ2-7; cdr3_nt: TGTGCCAGCAGCTTAGGCAATAGCGGGGAGTGGGGGTACGAGCAGTACTTC; cdr3_aa: CASSLGNSGEWGYEQYF
d_call: -; v_call: TRBV7-2; clone_size: -; j_call: TRBJ2-3; cdr3_nt: TGTGCCAGCAGCTTAGGCGGGACCGTGGCGGTTACGCAGTATTTT; cdr3_aa: CASSLGGTVAVTQYF
d_call: TRBD1; v_call: TRBV27; clone_size: few; j_call: TRBJ1-1; cdr3_nt: TGTGCCAGCAGCACTTCGGGGGGGCAGGGGGACACTGAAGCTTTCTTT; cdr3_aa: CASSTSGGQGDTEAFF
d_call: -; v_call: TRBV7-2; clone_size: -; j_call: TRBJ2-1; cdr3_nt: TGTGCCAGCAGCTTAGCGGGAGCCACGTTCGGGGAGCAGTTCTTC; cdr3_aa: CASSLAGATFGEQFF
d_call: -; v_call: TRBV4-3; clone_size: -; j_call: TRBJ1-6; cdr3_nt: TGCGCCAGCAGCCAAGTGAACAGCAATTCACCCCTCCACTTT; cdr3_aa: CASSQVNSNSPLHF
d_call: -; v_call: TRBV18; clone_size: -; j_call: TRBJ1-2; cdr3_nt: TGTGCCAGCTCACCGGAGGGGGGGCATGGCTACACCTTC; cdr3_aa: CASSPEGGHGYTF
d_call: -; v_call: TRBV7-9; clone_size: -; j_call: TRBJ2-5; cdr3_nt: TGTGCCAGCAGCTTAGGGGCTCAAGAGACCCAGTACTTC; cdr3_aa: CASSLGAQETQYF
d_call: -; v_call: TRBV10-1; clone_size: -; j_call: TRBJ1-5; cdr3_nt: TGCGCCAGCAGTGAGTCATTCCCAGAGACTTGCGATCAGCCCCAGCATTTT; cdr3_aa: CASSESFPETCDQPQHF
d_call: TRBD2; v_call: TRBV6-5; clone_size: -; j_call: TRBJ2-2; cdr3_nt: TGTGCCAGTGGGGAGCTAGCGGGAGGTAACGGGGAGCTGTTTTTT; cdr3_aa: CASGELAGGNGELFF
d_call: -; v_call: TRBV11-2; clone_size: -; j_call: TRBJ1-6; cdr3_nt: TGTGCCAGCAGCTTAGTTCGGGAGGGTTCACCCCTCCACTTT; cdr3_aa: CASSLVREGSPLHF
d_call: -; v_call: TRBV9; clone_size: once; j_call: TRBJ2-3; cdr3_nt: TGTGCCAGCAGCCTACAAGGGGAGGGGGGCACAGATACGCAGTATTTT; cdr3_aa: CASSLQGEGGTDTQYF
d_call: -; v_call: TRBV7-2; clone_size: -; j_call: TRBJ1-2; cdr3_nt: TGTGCCAGCAGCTTAGCGGCGGAGAACTATGGCTACACCTTC; cdr3_aa: CASSLAAENYGYTF
d_call: TRBD1; v_call: TRBV7-2; clone_size: -; j_call: TRBJ2-2; cdr3_nt: TGTGCCAGCAGCTCCTCCTCGACAGGGTACACCGGGGAGCTGTTTTTT; cdr3_aa: CASSSSSTGYTGELFF
d_call: -; v_call: TRBV6-2/TRBV6-3; clone_size: -; j_call: TRBJ2-7; cdr3_nt: TGTGCCAGCAGTCACCTACCCCCGGAGGGCGAGCAGTACTTC; cdr3_aa: CASSHLPPEGEQYF
d_call: -; v_call: TRBV7-9; clone_size: -; j_call: TRBJ1-1; cdr3_nt: TGTGCCAGCAGCTTAAACAGGGACACTGAAGCTTTCTTT; cdr3_aa: CASSLNRDTEAFF
d_call: TRBD2; v_call: TRBV28; clone_size: -; j_call: TRBJ2-1; cdr3_nt: TGTGCCAGCTTTCAGGGGGGACTAGCGGGAGGGCCGTTGAACAATGAGCAGTTCTTC; cdr3_aa: CASFQGGLAGGPLNNEQFF
d_call: TRBD2; v_call: TRBV11-3; clone_size: -; j_call: TRBJ2-1; cdr3_nt: TGTGCCAGCGGCTTACTAGCGGGAGTGAATGAGCAGTTCTTC; cdr3_aa: CASGLLAGVNEQFF
d_call: -; v_call: TRBV4-3; clone_size: -; j_call: TRBJ2-7; cdr3_nt: TGCGCCAGCAGCCAAGATTGGGCAGGGGAGTTCTACGAGCAGTACTTC; cdr3_aa: CASSQDWAGEFYEQYF
d_call: -; v_call: TRBV7-6; clone_size: -; j_call: TRBJ2-1; cdr3_nt: TGTGCCAGCAGCTTACGGGGATCAACTGAGCAGTTCTTC; cdr3_aa: CASSLRGSTEQFF
d_call: -; v_call: TRBV19; clone_size: -; j_call: TRBJ1-2; cdr3_nt: TGTGCCAGTAGTTGGGGCCAAGAGCGTGGCTACACCTTC; cdr3_aa: CASSWGQERGYTF
d_call: TRBD1; v_call: TRBV7-3; clone_size: few; j_call: TRBJ2-1; cdr3_nt: TGTGCCAGCAGCGAACTCGGGACAGGAGCCTCCTACAATGAGCAGTTCTTC; cdr3_aa: CASSELGTGASYNEQFF
d_call: -; v_call: TRBV6-6; clone_size: -; j_call: TRBJ1-4; cdr3_nt: TGTGCCAGCAGTCAGGGACCGGGGGGCGAAAAACTGTTTTTT; cdr3_aa: CASSQGPGGEKLFF
d_call: -; v_call: TRBV7-2; clone_size: -; j_call: TRBJ2-3; cdr3_nt: TGTGCCAGCAGCTCACACCCCGGGACTCCAGGAAGGGATACGCAGTATTTT; cdr3_aa: CASSSHPGTPGRDTQYF
d_call: -; v_call: TRBV5-1; clone_size: -; j_call: TRBJ2-1; cdr3_nt: TGCGCCAGCAGCTCTAACGAGCTCCCCTCTAGTGAGCAGTTCTTC; cdr3_aa: CASSSNELPSSEQFF
d_call: -; v_call: TRBV20-1; clone_size: -; j_call: TRBJ1-1; cdr3_nt: TGCAGTGCTAGTATGCAGGCAGGTGGTGAGACTTTCTTT; cdr3_aa: CSASMQAGGETFF
d_call: TRBD1; v_call: TRBV5-6; clone_size: -; j_call: TRBJ2-5; cdr3_nt: TGTGCCAGCAGCTTGAAGGGGGCCGGGGAGACCCAGTACTTC; cdr3_aa: CASSLKGAGETQYF
d_call: -; v_call: TRBV6-6; clone_size: -; j_call: TRBJ1-1; cdr3_nt: TGTGCCAGCCGGCGAGAAGGGGCGTACACTGAAGCTTTCTTT; cdr3_aa: CASRREGAYTEAFF
d_call: -; v_call: TRBV7-2; clone_size: -; j_call: TRBJ1-2; cdr3_nt: TGTGCCAGCAGCTTTCCGGGAATCGGCGGCTACACCTTC; cdr3_aa: CASSFPGIGGYTF
d_call: TRBD1; v_call: TRBV18; clone_size: few; j_call: TRBJ1-2; cdr3_nt: TGTGCCAGCTCACCGACGCTTGGGACAGGGATCTATGGCTACACCTTC; cdr3_aa: CASSPTLGTGIYGYTF
d_call: -; v_call: TRBV10-3; clone_size: -; j_call: TRBJ2-7; cdr3_nt: TGTGCCATCAGTGGCGGCTACGAGCAGTACTTC; cdr3_aa: CAISGGYEQYF
d_call: -; v_call: TRBV6-5; clone_size: -; j_call: TRBJ2-2; cdr3_nt: TGTGCCAGCAGTTCCCGGACAAACACCGGGGAGCTGTTTTTT; cdr3_aa: CASSSRTNTGELFF
d_call: -; v_call: TRBV10-2; clone_size: -; j_call: TRBJ2-5; cdr3_nt: TGCGCCAGCAGTAGAAGTCAGGAGACCCAGTACTTC; cdr3_aa: CASSRSQETQYF
d_call: TRBD1; v_call: TRBV24-1; clone_size: -; j_call: TRBJ1-2; cdr3_nt: TGTGCCACCGGACCGGACAGGTCAGGTGGCTACACCTTC; cdr3_aa: CATGPDRSGGYTF
d_call: -; v_call: TRBV6-5; clone_size: -; j_call: TRBJ2-7; cdr3_nt: TGTGCCAGCAGTTCCCTGGACAGCTACGAGCAGTACTTC; cdr3_aa: CASSSLDSYEQYF
d_call: -; v_call: TRBV23-1; clone_size: few; j_call: TRBJ2-6; cdr3_nt: TGCGCCAGCAGTCAATCGAAAAGGGGATTAGTCTCAACACTCTCTGGGGCCAACGTCCTGACTTTC; cdr3_aa: CASSQSKRGLVSTLSGANVLTF
d_call: -; v_call: TRBV7-2; clone_size: -; j_call: TRBJ1-2; cdr3_nt: TGTGCCAGCAGCCCGTGGGGGGGCGCGTGGGGTAACTATGGCTACACCTTC; cdr3_aa: CASSPWGGAWGNYGYTF
d_call: -; v_call: TRBV2; clone_size: -; j_call: TRBJ1-1; cdr3_nt: TGTGCCAGCAGTGAGGGCATCACTGAAGCTTTCTTT; cdr3_aa: CASSEGITEAFF
d_call: TRBD1; v_call: TRBV7-3; clone_size: once; j_call: TRBJ1-1; cdr3_nt: TGTGCCAGCAGCTACCAGGGGGGCACTGAAGCTTTCTTT; cdr3_aa: CASSYQGGTEAFF
d_call: TRBD1; v_call: TRBV5-1; clone_size: -; j_call: TRBJ2-3; cdr3_nt: TGCGCCAGCAGCTTACTCGGACAGGGGGCGGGTGATACGCAGTATTTT; cdr3_aa: CASSLLGQGAGDTQYF
d_call: -; v_call: TRBV9; clone_size: -; j_call: TRBJ2-5; cdr3_nt: TGTGCCAGCAGCGTAGGGGTTAGCGGCCAAGAGACCCAGTACTTC; cdr3_aa: CASSVGVSGQETQYF
d_call: TRBD2; v_call: TRBV18; clone_size: -; j_call: TRBJ2-3; cdr3_nt: TGTGCCAGCTCCCGGGCAAGCGGGAGGGGCACAGATACGCAGTATTTT; cdr3_aa: CASSRASGRGTDTQYF
d_call: -; v_call: TRBV9; clone_size: once; j_call: TRBJ1-2; cdr3_nt: TGTGCCAGCAGCTATTCGGCGGGTGGCATCTATGGCTACACCTTC; cdr3_aa: CASSYSAGGIYGYTF
d_call: -; v_call: TRBV29-1; clone_size: -; j_call: TRBJ1-4; cdr3_nt: TGCAGCGTTGAGGCGGGGGGCGGAGATGAAAAACTGTTTTTT; cdr3_aa: CSVEAGGGDEKLFF
d_call: -; v_call: TRBV6-5; clone_size: -; j_call: TRBJ2-1; cdr3_nt: TGTGCCAGCAGCCAGGACACACTTAGGCAGTTCTTC; cdr3_aa: CASSQDTLRQFF
d_call: TRBD2; v_call: TRBV7-2; clone_size: once; j_call: TRBJ2-6; cdr3_nt: TGTGCCAGCAGCGTACTAGCGGGGCTCTCTGGGGCCAACGTCCTGACTTTC; cdr3_aa: CASSVLAGLSGANVLTF
d_call: -; v_call: TRBV12-5; clone_size: -; j_call: TRBJ2-3; cdr3_nt: TGTGCTAGTGGTAATACAGGGTACACAGATACGCAGTATTTT; cdr3_aa: CASGNTGYTDTQYF
d_call: -; v_call: TRBV7-2; clone_size: -; j_call: TRBJ2-1; cdr3_nt: TGTGCCAGCAGCTTAGGGCGGGAACGCGAGCAGTTCTTC; cdr3_aa: CASSLGREREQFF